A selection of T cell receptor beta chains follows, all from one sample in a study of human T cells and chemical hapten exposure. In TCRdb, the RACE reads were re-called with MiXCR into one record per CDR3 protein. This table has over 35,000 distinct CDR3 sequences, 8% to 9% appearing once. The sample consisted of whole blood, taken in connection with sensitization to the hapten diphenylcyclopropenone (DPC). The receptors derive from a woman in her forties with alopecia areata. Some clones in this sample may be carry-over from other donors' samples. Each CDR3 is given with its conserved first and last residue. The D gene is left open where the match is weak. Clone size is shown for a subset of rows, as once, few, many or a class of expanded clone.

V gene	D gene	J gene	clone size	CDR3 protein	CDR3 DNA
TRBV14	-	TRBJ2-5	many	CASSQDWGRVQETQYF	TGTGCCAGCAGCCAAGACTGGGGCAGGGTCCAAGAGACCCAGTACTTC
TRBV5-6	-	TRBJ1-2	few	CASSFATANYGYTF	TGTGCCAGCAGCTTTGCGACAGCTAACTATGGCTACACCTTC
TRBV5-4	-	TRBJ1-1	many	CASSLRLNTEAFF	TGTGCCAGCAGCCTTAGATTGAACACTGAAGCTTTCTTT
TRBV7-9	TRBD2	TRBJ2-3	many	CASTSGGADPSTDTQYF	TGTGCCAGCACCTCCGGGGGGGCCGACCCAAGCACAGATACGCAGTATTTT
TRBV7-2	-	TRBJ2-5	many	CASSFQGGEETQYF	TGTGCCAGCAGCTTCCAGGGCGGGGAAGAGACCCAGTACTTC
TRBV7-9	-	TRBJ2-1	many	CASSLEGVEQFF	TGTGCCAGCAGCTTAGAAGGGGTAGAGCAGTTCTTC
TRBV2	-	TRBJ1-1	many	CASSEWTRSNHEAFF	TGTGCCAGCAGTGAGTGGACGCGCTCAAATCATGAAGCTTTCTTT
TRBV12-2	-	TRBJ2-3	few	CASRVPPRGQFWTDTQYF	TGTGCAAGTCGCGTCCCCCCCAGGGGGCAATTCTGGACAGATACGCAGTATTTT
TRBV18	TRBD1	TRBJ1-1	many	CASSPTGENTEAFF	TGTGCCAGCTCACCGACAGGGGAGAACACTGAAGCTTTCTTT
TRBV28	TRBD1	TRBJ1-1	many	CASSPGTGRVAFF	TGTGCCAGCAGTCCTGGGACAGGAAGGGTAGCTTTCTTT
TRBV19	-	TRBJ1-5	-	CASKVWDQPQHF	TGTGCCAGTAAGGTCTGGGATCAGCCCCAGCATTTT
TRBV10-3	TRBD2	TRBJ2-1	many	CAIRGYTSGGEQFF	TGTGCCATCAGGGGATATACAAGCGGGGGTGAGCAGTTCTTC
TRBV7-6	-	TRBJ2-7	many	CASSLWDTSISYEQYF	TGTGCCAGCAGCTTGTGGGACACATCAATCTCCTACGAGCAGTACTTC
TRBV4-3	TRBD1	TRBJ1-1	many	CASSHDSRQGARDTEAFF	TGCGCCAGCAGCCATGATTCACGACAGGGGGCGCGGGATACTGAAGCTTTCTTT
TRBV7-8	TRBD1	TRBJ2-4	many	CASSLGGTGGNIQYF	TGTGCCAGCAGCTTAGGTGGGACAGGGGGAAACATTCAGTACTTC
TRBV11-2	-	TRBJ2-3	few	CASSLARSTDTQYF	TGTGCCAGCAGCTTAGCTAGAAGCACAGATACGCAGTATTTT
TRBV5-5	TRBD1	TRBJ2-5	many	CASRTGQEETQYF	TGTGCCAGCAGGACCGGACAGGAAGAGACCCAGTACTTC
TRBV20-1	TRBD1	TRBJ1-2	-	CSAKLPGQGIRGYTF	TGCAGTGCCAAACTACCGGGACAGGGGATACGTGGCTACACCTTC
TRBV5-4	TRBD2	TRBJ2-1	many	CASSLEGTSGGAPLGEQFF	TGTGCCAGCAGCCTGGAAGGGACTAGCGGGGGGGCACCCCTTGGTGAGCAGTTCTTC
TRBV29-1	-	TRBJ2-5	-	CSVIRVGETQYF	TGCAGCGTTATCAGGGTGGGAGAGACCCAGTACTTC
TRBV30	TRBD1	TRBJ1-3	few	CAWAQGGSGNTIYF	TGTGCCTGGGCACAGGGGGGGTCTGGAAACACCATATATTTT
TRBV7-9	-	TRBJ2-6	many	CASSTRLGANVLTF	TGTGCCAGCAGCACTCGACTTGGGGCCAACGTCCTGACTTTC
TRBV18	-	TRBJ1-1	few	CASSQTTGTNTEAFF	TGTGCCAGCTCACAAACCACAGGGACGAACACTGAAGCTTTCTTT
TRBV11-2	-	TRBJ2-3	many	CASSLMTSSTQYF	TGTGCCAGCAGCTTAATGACGTCGTCTACGCAGTATTTT
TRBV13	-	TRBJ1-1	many	CASSSPLAQSTEAFF	TGTGCCAGCAGCTCCCCCCTGGCACAGAGCACTGAAGCTTTCTTT
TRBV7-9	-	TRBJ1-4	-	CASEGAGTNEKLFF	TGTGCCAGCGAGGGAGCCGGTACTAATGAAAAACTGTTTTTT
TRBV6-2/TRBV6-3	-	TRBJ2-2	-	CASTDRPNTGELFF	TGTGCCAGCACCGACAGGCCTAACACCGGGGAGCTGTTTTTT
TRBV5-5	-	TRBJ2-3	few	CASSTVGGRPTDTQYF	TGTGCCAGCAGCACGGTCGGGGGGCGGCCCACAGATACGCAGTATTTT
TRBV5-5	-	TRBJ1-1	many	CASSRIEGEEAFF	TGTGCCAGCAGCCGCATAGAGGGGGAAGAAGCTTTCTTT
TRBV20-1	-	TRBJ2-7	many	CSAASGTPYREQYF	TGCAGTGCTGCCTCCGGGACACCCTATAGAGAGCAGTACTTC
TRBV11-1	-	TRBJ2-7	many	CASSRTGYEQYF	TGTGCCAGCAGCCGGACTGGTTACGAGCAGTACTTC
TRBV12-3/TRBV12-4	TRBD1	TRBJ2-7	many	CASSFRTGIVYEQYF	TGTGCCAGCAGTTTTAGGACAGGGATAGTTTACGAGCAGTACTTC
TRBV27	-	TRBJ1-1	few	CASSSWGIEAFF	TGTGCCAGCAGTTCTTGGGGGATTGAAGCTTTCTTT
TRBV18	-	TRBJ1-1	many	CASSPGTVNTEAFF	TGTGCCAGCTCACCAGGGACCGTGAACACTGAAGCTTTCTTT
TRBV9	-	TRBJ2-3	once	CASSPDRRVTDTQYF	TGTGCCAGCAGCCCTGATCGCAGGGTCACAGATACGCAGTATTTC
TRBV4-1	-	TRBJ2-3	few	CASSQDPDTDTQYF	TGCGCCAGCAGCCAAGATCCAGACACAGATACGCAGTATTTT
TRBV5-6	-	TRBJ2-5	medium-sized	CASSLGTWRVFQETQYF	TGTGCCAGCAGCTTGGGGACTTGGCGGGTGTTCCAAGAGACCCAGTACTTC
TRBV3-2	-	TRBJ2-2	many	CAEGAAGAGELFF	TGTGCCGAGGGAGCAGCGGGGGCCGGGGAGCTGTTTTTT
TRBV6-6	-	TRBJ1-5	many	CASTSTRQGTFNQPQHF	TGTGCCAGCACATCTACGCGTCAGGGGACCTTCAATCAGCCCCAGCATTTT
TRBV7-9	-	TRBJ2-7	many	CASSPEPGATYEQYF	TGTGCCAGCAGCCCTGAGCCGGGAGCTACCTACGAGCAGTACTTC
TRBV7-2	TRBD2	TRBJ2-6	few	CASSLITSVSSGANVLTF	TGTGCCAGCAGCTTAATCACTAGCGTGAGCTCTGGGGCCAACGTCCTGACTTTC